Listed here is a single TCR beta chain. Its antigen is still unknown. The data are from a study of cytomegalovirus exposure and HLA in healthy donors. In germline, CDR1 is SGHNT, CDR2 YYREEE (reference sequence). V was pared by 0 bases and J by 5 bases, with 13 bases between. This CDR3 is 15 amino acids long. The PCR was carried out with 60 Vbeta primers and 13 Jbeta primers. Produced via immunoSEQ multiplex PCR; TCRdb's table is partial and in-frame only. The sample has 150,000 to 200,000 clones, approximately 84% seen once. Study results and caveats: A list of around 150 TCR beta chains associated with cytomegalovirus was given. TCR beta V- and J-gene trimming was later associated with a missense DCLRE1C variant.

Sequences were obtained from PBMCs. The rearrangement links TRBV5-4 to TRBJ2-3, with D possibly matching TRBD2 (6 bases). The TCR was taken from a man aged 50 or older in good health and CMV-seropositive. CDR3 loop: CASSLDAGREDTQYF. The CDR3 nucleotides read TGTGCCAGCAGCTTGGACGCGGGAAGAGAAGATACGCAGTATTTT.